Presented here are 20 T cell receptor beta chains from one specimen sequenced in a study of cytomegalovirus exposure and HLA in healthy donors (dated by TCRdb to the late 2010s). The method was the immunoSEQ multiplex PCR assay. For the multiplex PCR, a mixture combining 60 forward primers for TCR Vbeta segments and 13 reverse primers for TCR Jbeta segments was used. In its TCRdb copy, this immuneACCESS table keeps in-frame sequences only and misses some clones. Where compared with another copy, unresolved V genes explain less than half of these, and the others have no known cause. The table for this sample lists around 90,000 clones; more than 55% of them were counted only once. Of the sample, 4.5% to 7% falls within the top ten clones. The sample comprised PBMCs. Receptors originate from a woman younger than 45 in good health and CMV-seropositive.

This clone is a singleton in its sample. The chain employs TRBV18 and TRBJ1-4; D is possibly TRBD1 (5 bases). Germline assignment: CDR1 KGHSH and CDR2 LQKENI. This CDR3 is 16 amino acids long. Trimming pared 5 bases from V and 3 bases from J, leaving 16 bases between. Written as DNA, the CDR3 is TGTGCCAGCTCAGTCAACGGACGGGGGGCTAATGAAAAACTGTTTTTT. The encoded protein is CASSVNGRGANEKLFF.

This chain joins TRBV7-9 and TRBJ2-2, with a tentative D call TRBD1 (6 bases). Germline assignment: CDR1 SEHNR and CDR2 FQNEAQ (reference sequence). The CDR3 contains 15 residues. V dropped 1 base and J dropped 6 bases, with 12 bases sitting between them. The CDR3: CASSLVRGKAGELFF. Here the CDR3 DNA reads TGTGCCAGCAGCTTAGTCAGGGGCAAGGCCGGGGAGCTGTTTTTT.

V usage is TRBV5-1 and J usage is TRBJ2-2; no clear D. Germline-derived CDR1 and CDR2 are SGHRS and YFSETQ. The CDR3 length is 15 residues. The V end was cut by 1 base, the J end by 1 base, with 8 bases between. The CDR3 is CASSLSAGNTGELFF. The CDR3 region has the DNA TGCGCCAGCAGCTTGTCAGCAGGGAACACCGGGGAGCTGTTTTTT.

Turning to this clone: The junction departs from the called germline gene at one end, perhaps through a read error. CDR3 region: CASSLGVAGGKETQYF. The CDR3 coding sequence is TGTGCTAGCAGCTTAGGAGTAGCGGGGGGTAAAGAGACCCAGTACTTC. The rearrangement joins TRBV7-7 to TRBJ2-5; 10 bases agree with TRBD2. This CDR3 contains 16 residues. Germline assignment: CDR1 SSHAT and CDR2 FNYEAQ (reference sequence).

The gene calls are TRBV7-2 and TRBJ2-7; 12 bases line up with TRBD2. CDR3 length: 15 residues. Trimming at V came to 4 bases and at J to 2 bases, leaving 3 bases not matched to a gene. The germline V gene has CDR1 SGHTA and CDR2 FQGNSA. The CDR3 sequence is CASSSTSGGTYEQYF. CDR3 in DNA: TGTGCCAGCAGCTCCACTAGCGGGGGGACCTACGAGCAGTACTTC.

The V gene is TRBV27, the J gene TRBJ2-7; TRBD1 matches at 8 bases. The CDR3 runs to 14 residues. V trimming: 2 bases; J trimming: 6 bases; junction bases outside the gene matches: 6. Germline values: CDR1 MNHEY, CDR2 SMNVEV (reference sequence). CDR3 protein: CASSLLQGVSEQYF. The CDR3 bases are TGTGCCAGCAGTTTACTACAGGGGGTAAGCGAGCAGTACTTC.

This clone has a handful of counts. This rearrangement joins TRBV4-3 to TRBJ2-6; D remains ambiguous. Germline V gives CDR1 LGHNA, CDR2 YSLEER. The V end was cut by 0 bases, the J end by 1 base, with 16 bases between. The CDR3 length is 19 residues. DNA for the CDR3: TGCGCCAGCAGCCAAGAAGTATCGGTTGCAAGTTCTGGGGCCAACGTCCTGACTTTC. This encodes CASSQEVSVASSGANVLTF.

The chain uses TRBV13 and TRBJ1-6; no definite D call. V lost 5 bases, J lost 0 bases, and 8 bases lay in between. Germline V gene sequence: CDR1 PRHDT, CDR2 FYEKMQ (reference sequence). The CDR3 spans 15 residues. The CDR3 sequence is CASSRRSSYNSPLHF. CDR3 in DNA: TGTGCCAGCAGCCGGAGGAGCTCCTATAATTCACCCCTCCACTTT.

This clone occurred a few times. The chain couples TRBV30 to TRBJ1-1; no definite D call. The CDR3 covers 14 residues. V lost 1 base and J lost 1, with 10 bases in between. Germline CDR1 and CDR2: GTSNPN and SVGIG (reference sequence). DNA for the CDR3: TGTGCCTGGAGTGAGCCGCCTCGGAACACTGAAGCTTTCTTT. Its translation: CAWSEPPRNTEAFF.

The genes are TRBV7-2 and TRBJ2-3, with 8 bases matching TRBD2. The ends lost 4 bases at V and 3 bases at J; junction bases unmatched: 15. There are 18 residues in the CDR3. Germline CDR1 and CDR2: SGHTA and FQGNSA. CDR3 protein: CASSSPPGTSPPTDTQYF. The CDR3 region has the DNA TGTGCCAGCAGCTCTCCCCCAGGGACTAGTCCGCCTACAGATACGCAGTATTTT. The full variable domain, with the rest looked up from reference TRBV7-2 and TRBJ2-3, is GAGVSQSPSNKVTEKGKDVELRCDPISGHTALYWYRQSLGQGLEFLIYFQGNSAPDKSGLPSDRFSAERTGGSVSTLTIQRTQQEDSAVYLCASSSPPGTSPPTDTQYFGPGTRLTVL.

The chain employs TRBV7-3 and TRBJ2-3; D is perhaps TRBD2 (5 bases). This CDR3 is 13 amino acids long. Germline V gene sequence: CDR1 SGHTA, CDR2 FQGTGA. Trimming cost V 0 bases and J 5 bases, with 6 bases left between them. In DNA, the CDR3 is TGTGCCAGCAGCTTAACAAGCGGAGATACGCAGTATTTT. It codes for CASSLTSGDTQYF.

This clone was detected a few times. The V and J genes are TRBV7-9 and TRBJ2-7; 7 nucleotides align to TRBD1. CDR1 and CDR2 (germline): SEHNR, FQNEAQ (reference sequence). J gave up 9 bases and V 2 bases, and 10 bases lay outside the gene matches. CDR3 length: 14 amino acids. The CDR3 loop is CASSLPGQTTMQYF. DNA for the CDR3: TGTGCCAGCAGCTTACCGGGACAGACCACGATGCAGTACTTC.

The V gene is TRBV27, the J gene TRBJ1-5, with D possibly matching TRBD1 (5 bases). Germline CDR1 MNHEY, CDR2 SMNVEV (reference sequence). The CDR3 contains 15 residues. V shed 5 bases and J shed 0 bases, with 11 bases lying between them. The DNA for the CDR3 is TGTGCCAGCAGTCGGGGGGTCGATAGCAATCAGCCCCAGCATTTT. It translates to CASSRGVDSNQPQHF.

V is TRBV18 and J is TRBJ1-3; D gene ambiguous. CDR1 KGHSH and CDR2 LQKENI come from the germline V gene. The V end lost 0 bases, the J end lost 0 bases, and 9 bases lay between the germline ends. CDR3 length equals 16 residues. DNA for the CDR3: TGTGCCAGCTCACCACCGTCCAGTTACTCTGGAAACACCATATATTTT. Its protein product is CASSPPSSYSGNTIYF.

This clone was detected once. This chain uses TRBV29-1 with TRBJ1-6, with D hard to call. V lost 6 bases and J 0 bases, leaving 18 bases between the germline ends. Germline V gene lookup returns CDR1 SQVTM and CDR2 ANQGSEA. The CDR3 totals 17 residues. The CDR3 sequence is CSVHLREGSSYNSPLHF. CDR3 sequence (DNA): TGCAGCGTCCATCTCCGCGAAGGGAGCTCCTATAATTCACCCCTCCACTTT.

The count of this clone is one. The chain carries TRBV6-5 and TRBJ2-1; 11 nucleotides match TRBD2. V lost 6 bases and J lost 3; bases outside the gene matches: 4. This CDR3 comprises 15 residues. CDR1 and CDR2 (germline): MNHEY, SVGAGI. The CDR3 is CASRLAGGHYNEQFF. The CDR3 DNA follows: TGTGCCAGCAGGTTAGCGGGGGGGCACTACAATGAGCAGTTCTTC.

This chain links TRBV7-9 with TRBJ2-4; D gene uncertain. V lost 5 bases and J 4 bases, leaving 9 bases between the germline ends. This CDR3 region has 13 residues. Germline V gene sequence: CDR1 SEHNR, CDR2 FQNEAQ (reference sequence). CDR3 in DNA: TGTGCCAGCAGCGCGCTGCCGAAAAACATTCAGTACTTC. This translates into CASSALPKNIQYF.

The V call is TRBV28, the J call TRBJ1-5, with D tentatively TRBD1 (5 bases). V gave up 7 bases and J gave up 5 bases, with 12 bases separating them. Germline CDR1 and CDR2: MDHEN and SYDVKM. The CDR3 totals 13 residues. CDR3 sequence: CASTLDKYQPQHF. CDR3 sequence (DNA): TGTGCCAGCACTTTGGACAAGTATCAGCCCCAGCATTTT.

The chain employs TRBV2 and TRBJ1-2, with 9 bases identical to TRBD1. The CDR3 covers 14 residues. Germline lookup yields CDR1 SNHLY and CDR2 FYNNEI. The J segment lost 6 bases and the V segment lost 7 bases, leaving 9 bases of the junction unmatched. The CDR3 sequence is CASKRTGVGDGYTF. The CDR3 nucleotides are TGTGCCAGCAAAAGGACAGGGGTCGGGGATGGCTACACCTTC.

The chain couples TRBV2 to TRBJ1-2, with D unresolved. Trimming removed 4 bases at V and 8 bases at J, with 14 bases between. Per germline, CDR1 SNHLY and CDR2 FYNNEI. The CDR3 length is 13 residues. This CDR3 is CASSARQSSGYTF. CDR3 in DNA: TGTGCCAGCAGTGCGAGGCAGTCTAGCGGCTACACCTTC. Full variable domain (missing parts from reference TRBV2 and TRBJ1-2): EPEVTQTPSHQVTQMGQEVILRCVPISNHLYFYWYRQILGQKVEFLVSFYNNEISEKSEIFDDQFSVERPDGSNFTLKIRSTKLEDSAMYFCASSARQSSGYTFGSGTRLTVV.